This passage covers 30 T cell receptor beta chains from one sample sequenced in a study of beta chain features in type 1 diabetes. The whole isolated RNA underwent reverse transcription, so sequencing captured expressed TCRB transcripts. Assay used: immunoSEQ multiplex PCR; TCRdb lists only in-frame clones, some missing. This sample has about 160,000 clones, with 7.5% to 9.5% found just once. The sequenced sample was central memory CD4+ T cells from blood. The source of these receptors is a woman aged 18-35 years in good health.

Many counts were recorded for this clone. The chain employs TRBV7-8 and TRBJ1-1, with D possibly TRBD1 on 6 matching bases. The V and J ends lost 5 bases and 2 bases respectively, with 18 bases between them. Germline V gives CDR1 SGHVS, CDR2 FQNEAQ. This CDR3 has 16 residues. CDR3 in amino acids: CASSLLDRSANTEAFF. The CDR3 DNA reads as TGTGCCAGCAGCCTTCTTGACAGGTCGGCCAACACTGAAGCTTTCTTT.

This clone was found many times. The chain carries TRBV5-1 and TRBJ1-2, with 10 bases matching TRBD1. There are 16 residues in the CDR3. Germline assignment: CDR1 SGHRS and CDR2 YFSETQ. Trimming removed 6 bases from V and 4 bases from J; junction bases left unmatched: 12. CDR3 sequence: CASNYLTGGIGYGYTF. The CDR3 nucleotides are TGCGCCAGCAACTATCTGACAGGGGGCATCGGCTATGGCTACACCTTC.

CDR3 DNA: TGCGCCAGCAGCCGGGACTCCATGAACACTGAAGCTTTCTTT. Protein sequence: CASSRDSMNTEAFF. The chain carries TRBV5-1 and TRBJ1-1; a possible D gene is TRBD1 (5 bases). Trimming removed 4 bases from V and 0 bases from J, with 10 bases in between. The CDR3 has 14 residues. Germline lookup yields CDR1 SGHRS and CDR2 YFSETQ. The full variable domain, with the rest looked up from reference TRBV5-1 and TRBJ1-1, is KAGVTQTPRYLIKTRGQQVTLSCSPISGHRSVSWYQQTPGQGLQFLFEYFSETQRNKGNFPGRFSGRQFSNSRSEMNVSTLELGDSALYLCASSRDSMNTEAFFGQGTRLTVV.

This chain links TRBV9 with TRBJ1-1, with a tentative D call TRBD1 (6 bases). Trimming removed 4 bases at V and 5 bases at J, with 15 bases between. Germline V gene data show CDR1 as SGDLS and CDR2 as YYNGEE. The CDR3 consists of 14 residues. Written as DNA, the CDR3 is TGTGCCAGCAGCACTCGACAGGCCGGGACTGAAGCTTTCTTT. Translation: CASSTRQAGTEAFF.

The rearrangement uses TRBV2 and TRBJ2-1, with 10 bases fitting TRBD2. Losses at the gene ends were 2 bases for V and 3 bases for J; bases not matched to a gene: 1. The CDR3 covers 15 residues. The germline CDR1 and CDR2 sequences are SNHLY and FYNNEI. The CDR3 bases are TGTGCCAGCAGTGAACTAGCGGGAGACTACAATGAGCAGTTCTTC. Residues: CASSELAGDYNEQFF. The full variable domain, with the rest looked up from reference TRBV2 and TRBJ2-1, is EPEVTQTPSHQVTQMGQEVILRCVPISNHLYFYWYRQILGQKVEFLVSFYNNEISEKSEIFDDQFSVERPDGSNFTLKIRSTKLEDSAMYFCASSELAGDYNEQFFGPGTRLTVL.

The V and J genes are TRBV6-5 and TRBJ1-2; D is perhaps TRBD1 (6 bases). V shed 8 bases and J shed 7 bases, with 14 bases lying between them. The length of the CDR3 is 12 residues. The germline V gene has CDR1 MNHEY and CDR2 SVGAGI. CDR3 residues: CASCPIRGGYTF. The CDR3 DNA reads as TGTGCCAGCTGCCCGATCAGGGGTGGCTACACCTTC.

This clone was counted a few times. The chain recombines TRBV6-6 with TRBJ2-1, with D unresolved. The CDR3 covers 11 residues. The germline CDR1 and CDR2 sequences are MNHNY and SVGAGI (reference sequence). Deletions cut 6 bases from V and 10 bases from J, with 10 bases between. CDR3 amino acids: CASSHRQEQFF. CDR3 DNA sequence: TGTGCCAGCAGCCACCGACAAGAGCAGTTCTTC.

The rearrangement links TRBV11-2 to TRBJ1-2; 7 nucleotides match TRBD1. Germline V gives CDR1 SGHAT, CDR2 FQNNGV. This CDR3 has 16 amino acids. V shed 6 bases and J 4 bases; nucleotides not matched to a gene: 14. CDR3 protein: CASSSQNRGLSYGYTF. The CDR3 coding sequence is TGTGCCAGCAGTTCCCAAAACAGGGGACTTAGCTATGGCTACACCTTC.

The chain links TRBV5-6 to TRBJ2-3; D uncertain. The germline V and J ends were trimmed by 1 base and 3 bases, with 9 bases remaining between them. This CDR3 is 14 amino acids long. Germline assignment: CDR1 SGHDT and CDR2 YYEEEE. The CDR3 loop is CASSLTIGTDTQYF. Here the CDR3 DNA reads TGTGCCAGCAGCTTGACGATCGGGACAGATACGCAGTATTTT.

This clone has just a few counts. This chain joins TRBV11-2 and TRBJ2-7; 8 nucleotides align to TRBD1. CDR3 size: 12 residues. V was clipped by 8 bases and J by 7 bases; unmatched bases: 7. Germline V lookup: CDR1 SGHAT, CDR2 FQNNGV. As DNA, the CDR3 is TGTGCCAGCTCCTCAGGGGGCGGGGAGCAGTACTTC. Protein product: CASSSGGGEQYF.

This clone has only a few counts. The chain links TRBV9 to TRBJ2-1; D is ambiguous. Per the germline V gene, CDR1 is SGDLS and CDR2 is YYNGEE. The CDR3 totals 13 residues. V was shortened by 0 bases and J by 6 bases, with 7 bases between the two germline ends. The CDR3 DNA reads as TGTGCCAGCAGCGTAGCTGAACTCAATGAGCAGTTCTTC. The encoded protein is CASSVAELNEQFF.

Turning to this clone: Distinct nucleotide sequences in the sample also encode this CDR3. This chain links TRBV7-2 with TRBJ2-3; 13 nucleotides line up with TRBD2. J was trimmed by 2 bases and V by 5 bases; bases with no gene match: 4. This CDR3 has 16 residues. Germline-derived CDR1 and CDR2 are SGHTA and FQGNSA. The CDR3 nucleotides are TGTGCCAGCAGCCCGGGACTAGCGGGGATCACAGATACGCAGTATTTT. Translated: CASSPGLAGITDTQYF. The full variable domain, completed using reference TRBV7-2 and TRBJ2-3, is GAGVSQSPSNKVTEKGKDVELRCDPISGHTALYWYRQSLGQGLEFLIYFQGNSAPDKSGLPSDRFSAERTGGSVSTLTIQRTQQEDSAVYLCASSPGLAGITDTQYFGPGTRLTVL.

The chain has TRBV18 and TRBJ1-5; 10 bases map to TRBD1. Germline values: CDR1 KGHSH, CDR2 LQKENI. V was pared by 6 bases and J by 3 bases, with 2 bases of the junction left unmatched. There are 14 residues in the CDR3. The CDR3 DNA reads as TGTGCCAGCTCCGGGACAGGGGCCAATCAGCCCCAGCATTTT. It codes for CASSGTGANQPQHF. The full variable domain, in which reference TRBV18 and TRBJ1-5 provide the parts outside the CDR3, is NAGVMQNPRHLVRRRGQEARLRCSPMKGHSHVYWYRQLPEEGLKFMVYLQKENIIDESGMPKERFSAEFPKEGPSILRIQQVVRGDSAAYFCASSGTGANQPQHFGDGTRLSIL.

The V gene is TRBV11-2, the J gene TRBJ2-2, with D maybe TRBD1 (6 bases). The CDR3 totals 17 residues. V was clipped by 2 bases and J by 5 bases, with 18 bases between them. Germline V gene sequence: CDR1 SGHAT, CDR2 FQNNGV. CDR3: CASSLPLGASQTGELFF. In nucleotides, the CDR3 is TGTGCCAGCAGCTTACCCCTGGGGGCTAGCCAAACCGGGGAGCTGTTTTTT.

Turning to this clone: This specimen includes other DNA sequences encoding the same CDR3. The chain carries TRBV6-5 and TRBJ1-2, with D possibly TRBD1 on 5 matching bases. CDR3 size: 13 residues. Germline V gives CDR1 MNHEY, CDR2 SVGAGI. With 5 bases removed from V and 1 base from J, the gap between germline ends came to 8 bases. The CDR3 nucleotides are TGTGCCAGCAGTCGCGACAGTAACTATGGCTACACCTTC. Residues: CASSRDSNYGYTF.

The chain joins TRBV7-9 to TRBJ1-1; D gene ambiguous. Germline assignment: CDR1 SEHNR and CDR2 FQNEAQ (reference sequence). The CDR3 spans 16 residues. V lost 5 bases and J 1 base, leaving 17 bases between the germline ends. The CDR3 DNA sequence: TGTGCCAGCAGCCCGAACGCCCCCACAGAGAACACTGAAGCTTTCTTT. Its translation: CASSPNAPTENTEAFF.

Only a few counts were recorded for this clone. V usage is TRBV7-2 and J usage is TRBJ2-5; 10 bases align to TRBD2. The trim removed 2 bases at V and 2 bases at J, leaving 5 bases unmatched. From germline, CDR1 is SGHTA and CDR2 FQGNSA. The CDR3 totals 16 residues. The CDR3 bases are TGTGCCAGCAGCTTACGAGCGGGGGGGCTACAAGAGACCCAGTACTTC. Translation gives CASSLRAGGLQETQYF. Looking up the rest from reference TRBV7-2 and TRBJ2-5 gives the full variable domain: GAGVSQSPSNKVTEKGKDVELRCDPISGHTALYWYRQSLGQGLEFLIYFQGNSAPDKSGLPSDRFSAERTGGSVSTLTIQRTQQEDSAVYLCASSLRAGGLQETQYFGPGTRLLVL.

The chain carries TRBV9 and TRBJ1-2; maybe TRBD1 (6 bases). Germline V CDR1 and CDR2: SGDLS, YYNGEE. Deletions cut 4 bases from V and 5 bases from J, with 15 bases between. There are 14 residues in the CDR3. CDR3 DNA: TGTGCCAGCAGCAACGGCCTCGGGACATATGGCTACACCTTC. Translation: CASSNGLGTYGYTF.

This clone was counted between two and nine times. Other DNA sequences in the same sample also yield this CDR3. J is TRBJ1-1 and V is TRBV9; tentatively, D is TRBD1 (5 bases). V lost 0 bases and J 4 bases, leaving 7 bases between the germline ends. The CDR3 loop spans 13 amino acids. Germline CDR1 SGDLS, CDR2 YYNGEE. The CDR3 DNA follows: TGTGCCAGCAGCGTAGTCCAGGGCACTGAAGCTTTCTTT. Translated: CASSVVQGTEAFF.

The chain combines TRBV2 with TRBJ2-1, with D possibly TRBD2 on 6 matching bases. Germline CDR1 and CDR2: SNHLY and FYNNEI. There are 16 residues in the CDR3. Trimming pared 2 bases from V and 4 bases from J, leaving 15 bases between. The CDR3 protein is CASSENRAGQYNEQFF. In DNA, the CDR3 is TGTGCCAGCAGTGAAAATCGGGCGGGGCAATACAATGAGCAGTTCTTC.

In regard to this clone: Other DNA sequences from this sample encode an identical CDR3 as well. The chain uses TRBV6-5 and TRBJ1-1; TRBD1 aligns across 7 bases. Trimming removed 0 bases from V and 5 bases from J; junction bases left unmatched: 3. The CDR3 extends over 14 amino acids. CDR1 and CDR2 (germline): MNHEY, SVGAGI. The CDR3 nucleotides are TGTGCCAGCAGTTACTCAGGGGGCAGGACTGAAGCTTTCTTT. Translated: CASSYSGGRTEAFF.

The chain is built from TRBV2 and TRBJ2-7; D may be TRBD2 (6 bases). The V end was cut by 5 bases, the J end by 2 bases, with 10 bases between. From germline, CDR1 is SNHLY and CDR2 FYNNEI. The CDR3 length is 13 residues. DNA of the CDR3: TGTGCCAGCAGTAGGCGGGGTACCTACGAGCAGTACTTC. Its translation: CASSRRGTYEQYF. The full variable domain, in which reference TRBV2 and TRBJ2-7 provide the parts outside the CDR3, is EPEVTQTPSHQVTQMGQEVILRCVPISNHLYFYWYRQILGQKVEFLVSFYNNEISEKSEIFDDQFSVERPDGSNFTLKIRSTKLEDSAMYFCASSRRGTYEQYFGPGTRLTVT.

This clone was seen many times. The rearrangement uses TRBV4-2 and TRBJ2-7; D gene unclear. The V end lost 3 bases, the J end lost 0 bases, and 6 bases lay between the germline ends. Germline CDR1 LGHNA, CDR2 YNFKEQ. This CDR3 contains 13 residues. CDR3 DNA sequence: TGTGCCAGCAGCCAGCAGGCCTCCTACGAGCAGTACTTC. Translated, it gives CASSQQASYEQYF.

This clone has only a few counts. The genes are TRBV6-6 and TRBJ2-1; a weak D match, TRBD2 (6 bases). V was clipped by 7 bases and J by 6 bases, with 19 bases between them. Germline V gives CDR1 MNHNY, CDR2 SVGAGI (reference sequence). CDR3 length: 15 residues. CDR3 loop: CASNSWSPGGNEQFF. As DNA, the CDR3 is TGTGCCAGCAATAGTTGGAGCCCCGGGGGCAATGAGCAGTTCTTC.

The gene calls are TRBV11-3 and TRBJ2-3, with 7 nucleotides matching TRBD2. This CDR3 has 16 amino acids. V dropped 1 base and J dropped 2; count of bases not matched to a gene: 6. Germline assignment: CDR1 SGHNT and CDR2 YENEEA. The DNA of the CDR3 is TGTGCCAGCAGCTTAGGGAGCGGGATAAACACAGATACGCAGTATTTT. Translation: CASSLGSGINTDTQYF.

This clone has a handful of counts. The chain recombines TRBV7-3 with TRBJ2-2; 8 positions match TRBD1. The CDR3 extends over 15 amino acids. Trimming cost V 3 bases and J 4 bases; bases outside gene matches: 4. Germline CDR1 and CDR2: SGHTA and FQGTGA. The CDR3 here is CASSFGQGPTGELFF. CDR3 sequence (DNA): TGTGCCAGCAGCTTCGGACAGGGTCCCACCGGGGAGCTGTTTTTT. Looking up the rest from reference TRBV7-3 and TRBJ2-2 gives the full variable domain: GAGVSQTPSNKVTEKGKYVELRCDPISGHTALYWYRQSLGQGPEFLIYFQGTGAADDSGLPNDRFFAVRPEGSVSTLKIQRTERGDSAVYLCASSFGQGPTGELFFGEGSRLTVL.

This rearrangement joins TRBV7-6 to TRBJ2-5; the D gene is possibly TRBD2 (6 bases). The V and J ends lost 4 bases and 5 bases respectively, with 17 bases between them. This CDR3 spans 15 amino acids. Germline V gives CDR1 SGHVS, CDR2 FNYEAQ. The chain's CDR3 is CASSSLRDGGETQYF. CDR3 sequence (DNA): TGTGCCAGCAGCTCACTTCGGGATGGGGGGGAGACCCAGTACTTC.

The DNA of the CDR3 is TGCAGCGTTGTGGGCAGTGGCTACACTGAAGCTTTCTTT. Translation: CSVVGSGYTEAFF. The chain is built from TRBV29-1 and TRBJ1-1, with no clear D. Germline loops: CDR1 SQVTM, CDR2 ANQGSEA. This CDR3 has 13 residues. V gave up 4 bases and J gave up 3 bases, with 12 bases separating them.

This clone has only a few counts. CDR3 loop: CASSSPTGRRTDTQYF. DNA of the CDR3: TGCGCCAGCAGCTCCCCGACAGGGAGGCGCACAGATACGCAGTATTTT. The rearrangement links TRBV4-1 to TRBJ2-3, with a possible D match to TRBD1 (7 bases). Trimming pared 5 bases from V and 1 base from J, leaving 16 bases between. The CDR3 has 16 residues. Germline V lookup: CDR1 MGHRA, CDR2 YSYEKL.

The chain combines TRBV27 with TRBJ1-2; D perhaps matches TRBD1 (6 bases). Germline lookup yields CDR1 MNHEY and CDR2 SMNVEV (reference sequence). CDR3 length equals 14 residues. V was pared by 5 bases and J by 2 bases, with 12 bases between. CDR3: CASSPGAKNYGYTF. The CDR3 bases are TGTGCCAGCAGTCCAGGGGCCAAAAACTATGGCTACACCTTC.